Shown below are 3 T cell receptor beta chains from a single sample sequenced in a study of CD8 T cells in ankylosing spondylitis. A single record per CDR3 protein comes from TCRdb applying MiXCR to the 5' RACE reads. This table has nearly 350,000 distinct CDR3 sequences, approximately 14% appearing once. The source material was blood, either unsorted or a sorted T cell fraction (not recorded which). The receptors were sampled from a male donor with ankylosing spondylitis or in good health (not recorded which).

V is TRBV5-1 and J is TRBJ2-3; 7 positions match TRBD2. The junction had 12 bases not matched to a gene; V was cut back by 4 bases and J by 4 bases. Germline V gene sequence: CDR1 SGHRS, CDR2 YFSETQ. The CDR3 length is 16 residues. The CDR3 region has the DNA TGCGCCAGCAGCCCACCCGGGACTATGGGGGCAGATACGCAGTATTTT. Its protein product is CASSPPGTMGADTQYF. Combining the CDR3 with reference TRBV5-1 and TRBJ2-3 gives the whole variable domain KAGVTQTPRYLIKTRGQQVTLSCSPISGHRSVSWYQQTPGQGLQFLFEYFSETQRNKGNFPGRFSGRQFSNSRSEMNVSTLELGDSALYLCASSPPGTMGADTQYFGPGTRLTVL.

This sequence joins TRBV5-1 and TRBJ2-1, with TRBD2 identical over 8 bases. Looked up from germline, CDR1 is SGHRS and CDR2 is YFSETQ. This CDR3 spans 16 amino acids. Unmatched junction bases numbered 5, after V lost 0 bases and J lost 3 bases. CDR3 loop: CASSLAGLGGYNEQFF. CDR3 in DNA: TGCGCCAGCAGCTTGGCGGGACTAGGAGGCTACAATGAGCAGTTCTTC.

V and J are TRBV2 and TRBJ2-5; 9 bases agree with TRBD2. The CDR3 extends over 15 amino acids. Trimming cost V 8 bases and J 2 bases; bases outside gene matches: 9. CDR1 SNHLY and CDR2 FYNNEI come from the germline V gene. The CDR3 bases are TGTGCCAGCTCCGTGGACAGCGGGAGGCAAGAGACCCAGTACTTC. Translating gives CASSVDSGRQETQYF.